This is a list of T cell receptor beta chains from one sample in a study of T cell repertoires in cytomegalovirus infection. TCRdb re-called the reads with MiXCR, one entry per CDR3 protein. Altogether some 800,000 distinct CDR3 sequences are present, almost 30% being singletons, with the ten largest covering 10% to 15%. These receptors' targets are unknown. Sequencing used cultured CD8+ T cells from PBMCs, obtained from culture after CMV antigen stimulation. The receptor set was obtained from a human donor in good health (CMV status not recorded). Some clones in this sample may be carry-over from other donors' samples. Each CDR3 is given with its conserved first and last residue. Fields, in order: V gene, J gene, clone size, D gene, CDR3 length, CDR3 protein, CDR3 DNA. A D gene is named only where the DNA matches it firmly. Expanded clones are given a class, and other clones once, few, many or no size at all.

>TRBV27|TRBJ2-4|.|.|15
CASSRHPVAKNIQYF
TGTGCCAGCAGCCGTCATCCCGTAGCCAAAAACATTCAGTACTTC
>TRBV15|TRBJ2-1|.|.|17
CATSRAVGGSSYNEQFF
TGTGCCACCAGCAGAGCTGTAGGAGGGAGCTCCTACAATGAGCAGTTCTTC
>TRBV12-3/TRBV12-4|TRBJ1-5|few|.|15
CASSPQNSFGQPQHF
TGTGCCAGCAGTCCTCAAAACTCTTTTGGGCAGCCCCAGCATTTT
>TRBV29-1|TRBJ2-1|.|.|12
CSGGTGFNEQFF
TGCAGCGGGGGGACTGGCTTCAATGAGCAGTTCTTC
>TRBV20-1|TRBJ1-1|.|.|10
CSGGGTEAFF
TGCAGTGGCGGAGGCACTGAAGCTTTCTTT
>TRBV7-3|TRBJ2-1|few|TRBD1|15
CASSLIGGDGDEQFF
TGTGCCAGCAGCTTGATAGGGGGCGATGGGGATGAGCAGTTCTTC
>TRBV6-1|TRBJ1-5|.|TRBD1|19
CASSADRDRGEDSNQPQHF
TGTGCCAGCAGTGCCGACCGGGACAGGGGGGAGGATAGCAATCAGCCCCAGCATTTT
>TRBV4-3|TRBJ2-5|once|.|14
CASSHLGTQGTQYF
TGCGCCAGCAGCCATCTCGGCACCCAAGGGACCCAGTACTTC
>TRBV7-8|TRBJ2-1|many|.|12
CASSLLVDEQFF
TGTGCCAGCAGCTTATTAGTCGATGAGCAGTTCTTC
>TRBV19|TRBJ2-2|few|TRBD1|17
CASSADRGLLNTGELFF
TGTGCCAGTAGCGCGGACAGGGGATTACTGAACACCGGGGAGCTGTTTTTT
>TRBV27|TRBJ2-7|once|TRBD2|15
CVSSLSQGGMYEQYF
TGTGTCAGCAGTTTATCTCAGGGAGGGATGTACGAGCAGTACTTC
>TRBV7-8|TRBJ2-7|few|TRBD2|14
CATRRDYLSYEQYF
TGTGCCACCCGAAGGGACTATCTCTCCTACGAGCAGTACTTC
>TRBV4-1|TRBJ2-2|.|.|12
CASGAFTGELFF
TGCGCCAGCGGTGCTTTCACCGGGGAGCTGTTTTTT
>TRBV2|TRBJ2-4|.|.|11
CATGLPNIQYF
TGTGCCACGGGACTCCCAAACATTCAGTACTTC
>TRBV7-2|TRBJ1-5|many|.|15
CASSSLTGHNQPQHF
TGTGCCAGCAGCTCTTTGACAGGCCACAATCAGCCCCAGCATTTT
>TRBV6-2/TRBV6-3|TRBJ1-1|.|.|13
CASKMALNTEAFF
TGTGCCAGCAAAATGGCACTAAACACTGAAGCTTTCTTT
>TRBV2|TRBJ1-1|few|.|13
CASSDPGVTEAFF
TGTGCCAGCAGTGATCCGGGGGTCACTGAAGCTTTCTTT
>TRBV5-4|TRBJ2-1|.|TRBD2|17
CASSLTSGGPVWNEQFF
TGTGCCAGCAGCTTGACTAGCGGGGGCCCTGTATGGAATGAGCAGTTCTTC
>TRBV6-2/TRBV6-3|TRBJ1-5|.|.|14
CASSYSSGRQPQHF
TGTGCCAGCAGTTACTCCAGTGGAAGGCAGCCCCAGCATTTT
>TRBV7-9|TRBJ1-2|.|TRBD1|13
CASSAGTAAGYTF
TGTGCCAGCAGCGCCGGGACAGCGGCAGGCTACACCTTC